This TCR beta chain was captured in a study of shared clonotypes between healthy human individuals. About the study: The cohort had two women and a few men, ages 18 to 49. General study results and limits: Sampling was confined to blood; repertoires within tissues likely differ.

The CDR3 runs 10 residues. CDR1 and CDR2 (germline): SSHAT, FNYEAQ (reference sequence). Every subset had its genomic DNA shared out evenly among several immunoSEQ plates. The protocol was immunoSEQ multiplex PCR, while the TCRdb copy is restricted to in-frame clones and leaves out a portion. The sample has about 1.5 million clones, around 95% seen once. Concerning this clone: No antigen is known for it. Relative to the germline gene, one junction end is altered; a read error may explain this. Distinct nucleotide sequences in the sample also encode this CDR3.

The TCR originated in a man aged 30 to 39 in good health. This rearrangement joins TRBV7-7 to TRBJ2-7; D gene unclear. The sequenced sample was naive CD4+ T cells sorted from blood. Stated subset: CD45RA+ positively selected. The DNA for the CDR3 is TGTGCTAGCAGCCCATACGAGCAGTACTTC. It yields the protein CASSPYEQYF.